The clone carrying this TCR beta chain was counted only a few times. Its antigen is as yet unknown. The sample is drawn from a study of T cell repertoires in aging, cancer and after chemotherapy. Points from the study as a whole: Healthy donors lost TCR diversity with age mainly through richness, cancer patients through richness and evenness.

Looked up from germline, CDR1 is MNHEY and CDR2 is SVGEGT. The CDR3 spans 14 residues. Trimming pared 2 bases from V and 12 bases from J, leaving 18 bases between. Amplification of TCR beta used genomic DNA extracted from peripheral blood. Multiplex touch-down PCR with TRB-A/B primers amplified rearranged V-D-J TRB sequences. TCRdb re-analysed the multiplex PCR reads in MiXCR, keeping a single row per CDR3 protein. The data contain about 1,100 distinct CDR3 sequences, about 45% of them seen just once; the ten biggest clones take up 10%. This clonotype was sampled from a human donor with a solid tumor. The donor label of this sample is uncertain. The source material was blood. The chain couples TRBV6-2 or TRBV6-3 to TRBJ2-3; D may correspond to TRBD1 or TRBD2 (5 bases each). CDR3 sequence: CASSYDRPGRGQYF. The CDR3 DNA sequence: TGTGCCAGCAGTTACGATAGACCGGGACGGGGACAGTATTTT.